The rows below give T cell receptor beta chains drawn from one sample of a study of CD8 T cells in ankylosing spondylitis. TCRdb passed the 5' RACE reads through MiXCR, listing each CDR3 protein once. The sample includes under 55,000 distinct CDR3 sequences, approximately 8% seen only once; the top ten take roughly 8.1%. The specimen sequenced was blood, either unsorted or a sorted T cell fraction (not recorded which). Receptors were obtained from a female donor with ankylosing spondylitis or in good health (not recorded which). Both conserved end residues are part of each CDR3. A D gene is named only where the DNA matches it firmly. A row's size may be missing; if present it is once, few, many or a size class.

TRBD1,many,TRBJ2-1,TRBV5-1,TGCGCCAGCAGCTGGGAGACAGGGCGCAATGAGCAGTTCTTC,CASSWETGRNEQFF
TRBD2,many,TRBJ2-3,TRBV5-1,TGCGCCAGCAGCTTGGAGCTAGCGGGGGGGCGCGGAGATACGCAGTATTTT,CASSLELAGGRGDTQYF
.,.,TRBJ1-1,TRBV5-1,TGCGCCAGCAGCTTACGAGGGGGAGGGAACACTGAAGCTTTCTTT,CASSLRGGGNTEAFF
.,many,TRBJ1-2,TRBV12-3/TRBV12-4,TGTGCCAGCCTTACGACAGCAATCTATGGCTACACCTTC,CASLTTAIYGYTF
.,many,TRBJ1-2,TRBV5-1,TGCGCCAGCAGCCCTACAACGGGACACTCCAACTATGGCTACACCTTC,CASSPTTGHSNYGYTF
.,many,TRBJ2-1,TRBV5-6,TGTGCCAGCAGGATGGGGGGATCCGACAATGAGCAGTTCTTC,CASRMGGSDNEQFF
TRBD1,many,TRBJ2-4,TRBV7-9,TGTGCCAGCAGCTTACGACAGGGGGGGAACATTCAGTACTTC,CASSLRQGGNIQYF
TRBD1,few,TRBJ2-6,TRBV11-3,TGTGCCAGCAGCCAAAATAGATGGGGCGGACAGGGGCTGTCTGGGGCCAACGTCCTGACTTTC,CASSQNRWGGQGLSGANVLTF
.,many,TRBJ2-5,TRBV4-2,TGTGCCAGCAGCCCCGGGCTAGAAGGGGAGACCCAGTACTTC,CASSPGLEGETQYF
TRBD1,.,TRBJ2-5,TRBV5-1,TGCGCCAGCAGCGGGACAGTTCAAGAGAACCAGCACTTC,CASSGTVQENQHF
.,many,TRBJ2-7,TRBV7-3,TGTGCCAGCAGCCCCTACCTAACGGTCGAGCAGTACTTC,CASSPYLTVEQYF
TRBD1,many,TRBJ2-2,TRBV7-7,TGTGCCAGCAGCCCGACAGGGGCCGGGGAGCTGTTTTTT,CASSPTGAGELFF
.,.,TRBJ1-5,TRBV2,TGTGCCATCTGTTTATATGGGAGAGGGTTGTCAGGGCCCTATCAGCCCCAGCATTTT,CAICLYGRGLSGPYQPQHF
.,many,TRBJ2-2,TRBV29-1,TGCGGGGGGTGGGGCTACGGGGAGCTGTTTTTT,CGGWGYGELFF
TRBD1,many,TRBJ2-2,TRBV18,TGTGCCAGCTCACCGGGACAGGTGGTCGCGATATGGAACACCGGGGAGCTGTTTTTT,CASSPGQVVAIWNTGELFF
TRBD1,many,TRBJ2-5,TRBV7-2,TGTGCCAGCACCCCAGACAGGGCCGGAGAGACCCAGTACTTC,CASTPDRAGETQYF
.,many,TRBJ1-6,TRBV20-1,TGCAGTGCCAGGACAGCCTATAATTCACCCCTCCACTTT,CSARTAYNSPLHF
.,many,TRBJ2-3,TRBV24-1,TGTGCCACCAGTGACCCGACAGGATCAGATACGCAGTATTTT,CATSDPTGSDTQYF
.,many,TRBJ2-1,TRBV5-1,TGCGCCAGCAGCTCTACCTACAATGAGCAGTTCTTC,CASSSTYNEQFF
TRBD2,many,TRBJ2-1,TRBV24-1,TGTGCCACCAGAGGGACTAGCGGGGGAATGGATGAGCAGTTCTTC,CATRGTSGGMDEQFF
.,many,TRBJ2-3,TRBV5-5,TGTGCCAGCAGCTCGAGCATCCGGGAGGATACGCAGTATTTT,CASSSSIREDTQYF
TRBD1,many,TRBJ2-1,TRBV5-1,TGCGCCAGCAGCCGTGGGACAGCAAACAATGAGCAGTTCTTC,CASSRGTANNEQFF
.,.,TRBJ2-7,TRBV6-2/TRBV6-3,TGTGCCAGCAGTTCCGCAGTGGTGGAGCAGTACTTC,CASSSAVVEQYF
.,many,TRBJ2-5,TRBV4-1,TGCGCCAGCAGCCCTGGTCCTCAAGAGACCCAGTACTTC,CASSPGPQETQYF
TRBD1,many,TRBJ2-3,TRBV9,TGTGCCAGCAGCGCGGGACAGGACAACACAGATACGCAGTATTTT,CASSAGQDNTDTQYF
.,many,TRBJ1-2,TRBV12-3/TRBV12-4,TGTGCCAGCAGCCCACCTATGGGGGTCTATGGCTACACCTTC,CASSPPMGVYGYTF
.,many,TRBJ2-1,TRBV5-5,TGTGCCAGCAGCTTGCGGACTTGGAATGAGCAGTTCTTC,CASSLRTWNEQFF
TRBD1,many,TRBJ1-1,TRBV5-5,TGTGCCAGCAGCTTGGATTTTGACAGGGTTGACACTGAAGCTTTCTTT,CASSLDFDRVDTEAFF
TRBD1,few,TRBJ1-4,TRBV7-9,TGTGCCAGCAGGTCCCCCCCAGGGGGCATTAATGAAAAACTGTTTTTT,CASRSPPGGINEKLFF